Sequencing of this TCR beta chain was carried out in a study of cytomegalovirus exposure and HLA in healthy donors (TCRdb year 2017). Regarding the complete study: An earlier analysis of some 600 of the donors reported 250 to 350 Gb of sequence data and 95 million to 120 million unique TCR beta sequences obtained from 180 million or so T cells. To study patterns of TCR occurrence, a later analysis re-analyzed previously published TCR beta repertoires from 666 donors and added high-resolution HLA genotyping. A later genetic analysis used genome-wide SNP genotypes for about 65% of the 666 donors, treating that subset as a discovery cohort. Roughly 5 DR-DQ haplotypes were treated as single units for association and clustering because of strong linkage in the cohort. In addition to the first cohort of 666 subjects, a separate validation cohort of over 90 different subjects was used. HLA typing covered class I and class II loci at four-digit resolution. To decide whether each TCR beta V gene segment behaved as functional or pseudogenic, an earlier analysis of some 540 of the donors relied on high-throughput TCR beta sequencing. The study combined high-throughput TCR immunosequencing, statistical association of individual TCRs with disease status, and machine learning to predict cytomegalovirus infection status. The later analysis used no new phenotypic data to find candidate immune exposures, relying instead on TCR beta sequences and their occurrence across donors. The study aimed to test whether signatures of past pathogen exposure could be identified by cataloging public T cell receptors. The genetic ancestry cluster associated with self-reported Caucasian donors included 65% to 90% of the approximately 430 genotyped donors. Every repertoire in the discovery cohort had been generated on one and the same sequencing platform. On average, around 240,000 unique TCR beta nucleotide sequences were sequenced per donor among roughly 430 genotyped donors of the cohort, with about 17% of those sequences being non-productive. Donor age, sex, ethnicity and CMV serostatus were collected together with the repertoire data. About 330 gigabases of sequencing data and approximately 91 million unique TCR sequences made up an early release that covered approximately 700 HLA-typed donors. Typing coverage varied by locus: about 620-640 donors for A, B, C, DRB1 and DQB1; roughly 520 for DQA1; about 570 for DPA1; approximately 490 for DPB1. The study profiled the T cell repertoires of 500 to 800 subjects by immunosequencing and related them to cytomegalovirus serostatus. Results the study describes overall, beyond this receptor: An earlier analysis of several hundred of the donors showed that most TCR beta V segments appeared in productive rearrangements either about 90% or about 30% of the time, which broadly matched IMGT annotations. Compared with equally common non-associated chains, HLA-associated TCR beta chains in a later analysis were more clonally expanded and had lower generation probabilities. In the study, roughly 160 TCR beta chains were listed as associated with cytomegalovirus. Specific HLA alleles were associated with 16,951 TCR beta sequences at a false discovery rate of 0.05 in a later analysis. In a later genetic analysis, a missense DCLRE1C variant was associated with V-gene and J-gene trimming of TCR beta chains, and the association was replicated in an independent cohort. Correlated functional status among segregating V segments might be attributable to linkage disequilibrium, but an unknown experimental factor could not be ruled out. The authors suggested that the approach could potentially be generalized to other disease states and immunological phenotypes. This cohort had only TCR beta chains sequenced, and the lack of alpha or paired-chain data limited which features could be detected. In a later analysis, several top co-occurrence clusters were reported to appear linked to parvovirus B19, influenza, CMV and Epstein-Barr virus. Most TCR sequences were seen in very few donors, while some public TCRs were found in many individuals. For the cohort, immune exposure information was limited to CMV serostatus. When HLA alleles, especially DR and DQ, strongly co-occurred, attributing TCR associations to individual alleles was difficult. Because counts were too low, about 15 rarely observed V segments, including chromosome 9 orphons, were left out of the earlier analysis of a few hundred of the donors. Sequencing depth was assumed to be roughly uniform across donors in the presence/absence analyses, though that assumption may not hold. A further reported finding was that TCR beta sequences accurately predicted the HLA-A and HLA-B alleles for most subjects in the first cohort. In both the original and validation cohorts, the classifier was reported to diagnose cytomegalovirus status with high specificity and sensitivity. Most CMV-associated TCR beta chains appeared to be HLA-restricted in a later analysis, and the HLA associations seemed to be driven largely by CMV exposure. Because HLA typing was unavailable for some donors at each locus, only the typed subset was used in association tests. According to a later analysis, TCR association rates differed among HLA loci, with DRB1 alleles showing the most associated TCRs and HLA-C alleles showing the fewest. A cluster of highly shared sequence variants was judged likely to represent a technical artifact of the sequencing pipeline. Three of the identified cytomegalovirus-associated TCR beta chains were confirmed in vitro to be specific for cytomegalovirus antigens. According to a later genetic analysis, donors in an Asian-associated ancestry cluster had fewer N-insertions in productive TCRs than the roughly 700-donor mean.

Of note for this clone: Its antigen is not yet known. No qualities accompany the bases; no much larger clone lies one base away.

The cohort consisted of 650 to 700 healthy bone marrow donors. All cohort members were sampled while nominally healthy, although unrecorded immune exposures were likely present. The donor tested CMV seropositive, placing the donor among the 289 seropositive members of the cohort. A peripheral blood sample was collected from each donor, and TCR beta sequencing was performed on peripheral blood mononuclear cells. The Qiagen DNeasy Blood Extraction Kit was used to extract genomic DNA from the blood cell samples. The library was built by means of the immunoSEQ multiplex PCR assay. For the multiplex PCR, a mixture combining 60 forward primers for TCR Vbeta segments and 13 reverse primers for TCR Jbeta segments was used. A multiplex PCR assay on genomic DNA amplified the CDR3 region of rearranged TCR beta genes. The amplified TCR beta libraries were sequenced on the Illumina HiSeq System as 87-base-pair reads. The study's own analysis went as follows. A later analysis counted about 76 million unique TCR beta chains across the 600 to 850 repertoires, and some 11 million of these chains were shared by at least two donors. Raw reads were error-corrected and collapsed into unique sequences with a nearest-neighbor algorithm that merged closely related sequences to remove PCR and sequencing errors. To assign V, D and J gene segments, CDR3 sequences were aligned to IMGT reference sequences. For a sequence to be retained, at least a six-nucleotide match to both a V gene segment and a J gene segment was required. A rearrangement counted as productive if the CDR3 had no stop codons and remained in frame with V and J, and every other rearrangement counted as non-productive. Following IMGT convention, CDR3 was defined as the stretch from the second conserved V-encoded cysteine up to the conserved J-encoded phenylalanine. Sequences without an unambiguous match to a single V gene segment were excluded from the earlier analysis of approximately 600 of the donors. In an earlier analysis of approximately 500 of the donors, a V segment was called functional when productive rearrangements were above 56.7%, and segregating when the standard deviation between donors exceeded 5%. A statistical classification framework was built for diagnosing cytomegalovirus status from the catalog of TCR beta chain sequences. V and J gene assignment, in a later analysis, came from comparing TCR nucleotide sequences with IMGT/GENE-DB human TR gene sequences. In a later analysis, CDR3 sequences and most-parsimonious VDJ recombination scenarios were assigned using the TCRdist pipeline. In a later analysis, each TCR beta chain was defined by its CDR3 amino acid sequence together with its V-gene family, and reads lacking a unique V-gene family were excluded. In a later analysis, some 600 highly shared, low-generation-probability nucleotide sequences were removed to address suspected cross-contamination and a sequencing artifact. In a later analysis, a clonal expansion index for each public chain was calculated from normalized within-repertoire ranks of inferred template counts. A later analysis computed generation probabilities with a VDJ recombination model fitted to out-of-frame rearrangements, and checked the results against IGoR. Hypergeometric tests were used in a later analysis to score TCR-TCR, TCR-HLA and TCR-CMV co-occurrence, with a repertoire-size bias correction applied to the TCR pairs. False discovery rates were estimated in a later analysis by permuting HLA or CMV assignments 20 times. In a later analysis, co-occurring TCRs were grouped with DBSCAN, and TCRdist sequence similarity was added when clustering was performed within HLA-allele-positive subsets. Repertoires with fewer than 30,000 or more than 120,000 public chains were left out of co-occurrence clustering, as were about 5 repertoires with anomalous nucleotide sharing. TCRdb limited this immuneACCESS table to in-frame rearrangements with V and J called. A share of clones is missing; checked studies link under half to unresolved V genes, and the rest is unexplained. V and J calls plus clone size are reproduced from that table; the DNA served to infer D and trimming. The sample table contains roughly 120,000 clones; only one count was recorded for 60% to 80% of them. The biggest ten clones account for about 16% of the sample.

This sequence originates from a man aged 50-60 years in good health and CMV-seropositive. Sequencing was carried out using PBMCs.

Read as DNA, the sequence is TGTGCCAGCAGCCCCCGGGACAGTATTTCGGGGGAAAAACTGTTTTTT. It specifies CASSPRDSISGEKLFF. The V and J genes are TRBV7-9 and TRBJ1-4; 7 bases in the junction line up with TRBD1. Germline trimming amounts to 5 bases on V and 8 bases on J, with 14 as the count of junction bases outside the gene matches. The CDR3 measures 16 amino acids from cysteine to phenylalanine. Of all the DNA, just the CDR3 is kept, 48 bases in frame from base 1. The germline V gene (reference sequence) provides CDR1 SEHNR and CDR2 FQNEAQ.